This entry concerns a single T cell receptor (beta chain). Its antigen is undetermined. The primer mix had 60 Vbeta and 13 Jbeta primers. Source study methods: Later, an analysis found 75 million to 100 million unique TCR beta chains, and about 9.9 million of these were shared. TCRdb keeps only in-frame clones here, not all; method: immunoSEQ multiplex PCR. V, J and clone size derive from that table, while D and trimming were established from the DNA sequence. The sample consists of 85,000 to 90,000 clones, about 80% of them appearing once. The germline CDR1 and CDR2 sequences are SGHTA and FQGTGA. The CDR3 is made up of 15 amino acids. J lost 4 bases, V lost 5 bases, and 8 bases had no gene match. This entry is derived from a study of cytomegalovirus exposure and HLA in healthy donors. Study conclusions and caveats: Analyses of presence and absence presupposed an approximately uniform sequencing depth across donors.

This chain links TRBV7-3 with TRBJ2-1, with 7 bases that match TRBD2. This clonotype was obtained from a man aged 25-40 years in good health and CMV-seropositive. Sequencing was performed on PBMCs. CDR3 DNA sequence: TGTGCCAGCAGCGCGATGGGCGGGGGTTACAATGAGCAGTTCTTC. This translates into CASSAMGGGYNEQFF.